Below, one T cell receptor (beta chain) is given with its context. Other nucleotide sequences in the sample specify the same CDR3. Method: immunoSEQ multiplex PCR; TCRdb's copy keeps in-frame clones and lacks some. Found here are some 460,000 clones, 80% to 90% of them singletons; the top ten hold about 4.5%. The CDR3 spans 15 residues. The V segment lost 0 bases and the J segment 4 bases; nucleotides outside the gene matches: 2. Germline values: CDR1 SGHRS, CDR2 YFSETQ. The data derive from a study of blood T cell repertoires in COVID-19. V is TRBV5-1 and J is TRBJ2-1, with 9 nucleotides matching TRBD2. The receptor was derived from a woman younger than 45 with acute or convalescent COVID-19. Sequenced sample: peripheral blood. Here the CDR3 DNA reads TGCGCCAGCAGCTTGGGTCTAGCGGGGTACAATGAGCAGTTCTTC. It yields the protein CASSLGLAGYNEQFF.